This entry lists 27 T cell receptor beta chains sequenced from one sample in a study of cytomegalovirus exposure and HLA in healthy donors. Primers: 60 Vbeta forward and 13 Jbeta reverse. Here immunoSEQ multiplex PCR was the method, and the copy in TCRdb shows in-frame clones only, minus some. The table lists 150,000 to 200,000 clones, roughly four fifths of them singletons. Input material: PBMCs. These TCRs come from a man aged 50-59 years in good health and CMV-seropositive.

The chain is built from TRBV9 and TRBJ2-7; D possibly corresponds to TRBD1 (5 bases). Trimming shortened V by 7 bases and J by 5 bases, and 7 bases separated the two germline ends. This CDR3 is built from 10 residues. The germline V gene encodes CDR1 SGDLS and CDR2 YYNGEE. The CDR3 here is CASRQHEQYF. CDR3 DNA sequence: TGTGCCAGCCGACAGCACGAGCAGTACTTC.

The CDR3 is CASSAGLSSGANVLTF. Here the CDR3 DNA reads TGTGCCAGCAGCGCTGGACTCAGCTCTGGGGCCAACGTCCTGACTTTC. The V gene is TRBV7-3, the J gene TRBJ2-6; TRBD2 is a possible D gene (5 bases). V shed 5 bases and J shed 0 bases, with 11 bases lying between them. CDR1 SGHTA and CDR2 FQGTGA come from the germline V gene. This CDR3 comprises 16 residues.

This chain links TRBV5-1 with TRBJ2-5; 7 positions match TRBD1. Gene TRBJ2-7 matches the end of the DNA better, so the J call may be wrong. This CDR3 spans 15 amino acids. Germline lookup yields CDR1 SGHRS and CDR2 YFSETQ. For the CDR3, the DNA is TGCGCCAGCAGCTTGCGTACAGGGGTCACCTACGAGCAGTACTTC. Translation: CASSLRTGVTYEQYF.

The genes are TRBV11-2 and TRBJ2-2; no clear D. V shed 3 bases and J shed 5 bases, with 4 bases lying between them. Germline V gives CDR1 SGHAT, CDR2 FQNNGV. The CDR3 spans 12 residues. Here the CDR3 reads CASSLRTGELFF. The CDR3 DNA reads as TGTGCCAGCAGCTTGAGGACCGGGGAGCTGTTTTTT.

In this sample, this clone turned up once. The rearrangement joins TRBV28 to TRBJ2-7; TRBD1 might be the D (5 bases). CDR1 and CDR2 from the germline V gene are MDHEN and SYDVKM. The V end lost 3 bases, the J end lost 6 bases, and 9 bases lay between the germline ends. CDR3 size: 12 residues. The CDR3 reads CASSFFRVEQYF. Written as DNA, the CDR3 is TGTGCCAGCAGTTTTTTCAGGGTCGAGCAGTACTTC.

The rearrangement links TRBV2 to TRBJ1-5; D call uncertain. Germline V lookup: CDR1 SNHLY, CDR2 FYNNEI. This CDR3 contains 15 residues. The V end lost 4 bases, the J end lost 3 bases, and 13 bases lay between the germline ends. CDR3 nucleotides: TGTGCCAGCAGTGCTGGCCTTGTGGCCAATCAGCCCCAGCATTTT. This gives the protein CASSAGLVANQPQHF.

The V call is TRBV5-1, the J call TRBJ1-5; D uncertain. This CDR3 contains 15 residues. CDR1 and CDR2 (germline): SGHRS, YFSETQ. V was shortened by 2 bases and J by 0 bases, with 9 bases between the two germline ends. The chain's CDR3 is CASSFGGYSNQPQHF. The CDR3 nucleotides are TGCGCCAGCAGCTTCGGAGGTTATAGCAATCAGCCCCAGCATTTT.

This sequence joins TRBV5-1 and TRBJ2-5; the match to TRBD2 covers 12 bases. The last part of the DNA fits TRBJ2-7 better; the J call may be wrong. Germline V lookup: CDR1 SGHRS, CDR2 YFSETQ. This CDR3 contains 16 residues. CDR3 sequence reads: CASSTGTSGLAYEQYF. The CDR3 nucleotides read TGCGCCAGCAGCACTGGGACTAGCGGGTTAGCCTACGAGCAGTACTTC.

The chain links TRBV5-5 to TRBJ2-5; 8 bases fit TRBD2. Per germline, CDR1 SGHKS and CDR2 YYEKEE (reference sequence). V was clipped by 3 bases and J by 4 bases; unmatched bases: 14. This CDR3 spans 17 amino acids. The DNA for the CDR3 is TGTGCCAGCAGCTCGAAATCACTAGCGGAAGGGCGAGAGACCCAGTACTTC. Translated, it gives CASSSKSLAEGRETQYF.

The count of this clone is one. CDR3 in DNA: TGTGCCAGCAGTCGCGAAAGCGGCGCTAATGAAAAACTGTTTTTT. It translates to CASSRESGANEKLFF. The chain recombines TRBV28 with TRBJ1-4; no definite D call. Trimming pared 5 bases from V and 3 bases from J, leaving 13 bases between. The CDR3 extends over 15 amino acids. Germline loops: CDR1 MDHEN, CDR2 SYDVKM.

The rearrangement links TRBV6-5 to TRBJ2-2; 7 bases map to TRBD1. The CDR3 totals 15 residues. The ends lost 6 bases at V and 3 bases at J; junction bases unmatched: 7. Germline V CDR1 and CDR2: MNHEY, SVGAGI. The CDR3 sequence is CASSLQTGYTGELFF. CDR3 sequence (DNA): TGTGCCAGCAGCCTACAGACAGGGTACACCGGGGAGCTGTTTTTT.

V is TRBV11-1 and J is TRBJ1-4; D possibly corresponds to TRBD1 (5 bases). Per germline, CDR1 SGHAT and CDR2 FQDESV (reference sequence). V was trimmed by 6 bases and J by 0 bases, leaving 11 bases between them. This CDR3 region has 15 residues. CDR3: CASRRGSATNEKLFF. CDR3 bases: TGTGCCAGCAGAAGGGGTTCTGCAACTAATGAAAAACTGTTTTTT.

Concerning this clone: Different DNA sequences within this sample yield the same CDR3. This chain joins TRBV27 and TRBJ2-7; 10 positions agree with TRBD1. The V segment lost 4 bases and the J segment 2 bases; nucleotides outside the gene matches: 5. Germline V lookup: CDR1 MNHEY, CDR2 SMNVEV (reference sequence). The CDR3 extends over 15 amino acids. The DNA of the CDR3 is TGTGCCAGCAGTTCCCGGGACAGGGGTCCCTACGAGCAGTACTTC. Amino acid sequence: CASSSRDRGPYEQYF.

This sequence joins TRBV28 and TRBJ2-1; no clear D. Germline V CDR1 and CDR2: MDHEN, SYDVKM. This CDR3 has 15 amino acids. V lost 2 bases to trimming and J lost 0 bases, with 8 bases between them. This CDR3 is CASSLSRSSYNEQFF. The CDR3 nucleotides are TGTGCCAGCAGTTTAAGCCGTAGCTCCTACAATGAGCAGTTCTTC.

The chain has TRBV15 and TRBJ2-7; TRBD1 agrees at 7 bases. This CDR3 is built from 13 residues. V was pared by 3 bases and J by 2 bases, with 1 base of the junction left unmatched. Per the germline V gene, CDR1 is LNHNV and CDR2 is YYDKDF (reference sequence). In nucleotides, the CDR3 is TGTGCCACCAGCAGCACAGGGGCCTACGAGCAGTACTTC. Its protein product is CATSSTGAYEQYF.

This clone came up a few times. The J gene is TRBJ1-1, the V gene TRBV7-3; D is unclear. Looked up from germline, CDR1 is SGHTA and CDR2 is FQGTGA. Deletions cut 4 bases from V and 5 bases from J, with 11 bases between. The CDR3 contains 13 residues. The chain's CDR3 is CASSSSGKTEAFF. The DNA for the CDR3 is TGTGCCAGCAGCTCCTCCGGGAAGACTGAAGCTTTCTTT. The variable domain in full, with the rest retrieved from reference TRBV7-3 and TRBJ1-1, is GAGVSQTPSNKVTEKGKYVELRCDPISGHTALYWYRQSLGQGPEFLIYFQGTGAADDSGLPNDRFFAVRPEGSVSTLKIQRTERGDSAVYLCASSSSGKTEAFFGQGTRLTVV.

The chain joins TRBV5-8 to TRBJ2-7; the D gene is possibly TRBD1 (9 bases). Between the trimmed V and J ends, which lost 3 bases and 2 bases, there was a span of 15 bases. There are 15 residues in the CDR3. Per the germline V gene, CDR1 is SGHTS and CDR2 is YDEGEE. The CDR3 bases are TGTGCCAGCAGCTCGGGGGGGACAGGGACCTACGAGCAGTACTTC. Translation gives CASSSGGTGTYEQYF.

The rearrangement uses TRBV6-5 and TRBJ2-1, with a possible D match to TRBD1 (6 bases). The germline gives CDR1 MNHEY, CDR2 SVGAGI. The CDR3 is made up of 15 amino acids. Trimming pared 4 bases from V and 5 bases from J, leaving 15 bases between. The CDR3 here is CASSFGHNRDNEQFF. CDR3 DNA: TGTGCCAGCAGTTTCGGACACAACAGGGACAATGAGCAGTTCTTC.

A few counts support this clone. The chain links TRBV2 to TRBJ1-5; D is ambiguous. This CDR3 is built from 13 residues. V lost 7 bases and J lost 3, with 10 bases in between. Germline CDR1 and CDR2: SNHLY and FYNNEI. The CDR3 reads CASTTGNNQPQHF. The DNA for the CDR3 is TGTGCCAGCACTACGGGGAACAATCAGCCCCAGCATTTT.

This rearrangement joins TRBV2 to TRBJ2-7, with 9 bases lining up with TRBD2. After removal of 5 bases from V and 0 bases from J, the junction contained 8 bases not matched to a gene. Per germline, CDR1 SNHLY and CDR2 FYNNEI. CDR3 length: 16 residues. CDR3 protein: CASSNIAGARSYEQYF. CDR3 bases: TGTGCCAGCAGTAACATAGCGGGAGCGCGCTCCTACGAGCAGTACTTC.

The CDR3 nucleotides are TGTGCCTGGGCCCTTAGGAGTGAAAAACTGTTTTTT. The encoded protein is CAWALRSEKLFF. This chain links TRBV30 with TRBJ1-4; D remains ambiguous. This CDR3 contains 12 residues. CDR1 is GTSNPN, CDR2 SVGIG, per germline (reference sequence). Deletions cut 5 bases from V and 7 bases from J, with 11 bases between.

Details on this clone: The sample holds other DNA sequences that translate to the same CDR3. CDR3: CASSSTGFAEAFF. The CDR3 DNA reads as TGTGCCAGCAGCTCGACAGGGTTCGCTGAAGCTTTCTTT. The V gene is TRBV7-9, the J gene TRBJ1-1; 7 bases line up with TRBD1. Trimming removed 4 bases from V and 6 bases from J; junction bases left unmatched: 5. Germline V CDR1 and CDR2: SEHNR, FQNEAQ (reference sequence). The CDR3 contains 13 residues.

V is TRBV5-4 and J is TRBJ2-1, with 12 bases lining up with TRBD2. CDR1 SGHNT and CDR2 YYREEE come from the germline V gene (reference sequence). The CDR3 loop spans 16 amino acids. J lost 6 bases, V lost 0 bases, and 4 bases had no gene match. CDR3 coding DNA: TGTGCCAGCAGCTTGGGGGCTAGCGGGGGGGTCAATGAGCAGTTCTTC. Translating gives CASSLGASGGVNEQFF.

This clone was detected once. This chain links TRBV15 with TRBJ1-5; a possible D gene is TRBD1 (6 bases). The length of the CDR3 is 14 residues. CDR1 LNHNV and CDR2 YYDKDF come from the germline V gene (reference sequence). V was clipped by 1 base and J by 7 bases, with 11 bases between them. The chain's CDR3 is CATSRAGQGQPQHF. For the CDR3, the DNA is TGTGCCACCAGCAGAGCAGGGCAGGGGCAGCCCCAGCATTTT.

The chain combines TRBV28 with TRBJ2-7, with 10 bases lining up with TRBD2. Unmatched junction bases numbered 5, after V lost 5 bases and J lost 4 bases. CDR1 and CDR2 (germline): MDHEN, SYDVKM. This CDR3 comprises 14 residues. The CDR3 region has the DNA TGTGCCAGCAGTGAACTAGCGGGGTCTTACGAGCAGTACTTC. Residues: CASSELAGSYEQYF.

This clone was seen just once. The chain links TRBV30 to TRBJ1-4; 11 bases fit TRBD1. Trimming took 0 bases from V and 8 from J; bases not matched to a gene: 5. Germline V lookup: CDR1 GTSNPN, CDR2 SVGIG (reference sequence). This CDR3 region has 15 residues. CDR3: CAWSVGTGGKEKLFF. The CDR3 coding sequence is TGTGCCTGGAGTGTAGGGACAGGGGGAAAAGAAAAACTGTTTTTT.

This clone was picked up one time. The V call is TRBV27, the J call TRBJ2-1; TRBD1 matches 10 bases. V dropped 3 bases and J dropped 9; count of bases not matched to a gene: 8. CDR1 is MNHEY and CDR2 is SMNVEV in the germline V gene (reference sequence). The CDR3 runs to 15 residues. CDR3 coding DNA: TGTGCCAGCAGTTTCCGGGACAGGGGTTCCGGTGAGCAGTTCTTC. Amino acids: CASSFRDRGSGEQFF.